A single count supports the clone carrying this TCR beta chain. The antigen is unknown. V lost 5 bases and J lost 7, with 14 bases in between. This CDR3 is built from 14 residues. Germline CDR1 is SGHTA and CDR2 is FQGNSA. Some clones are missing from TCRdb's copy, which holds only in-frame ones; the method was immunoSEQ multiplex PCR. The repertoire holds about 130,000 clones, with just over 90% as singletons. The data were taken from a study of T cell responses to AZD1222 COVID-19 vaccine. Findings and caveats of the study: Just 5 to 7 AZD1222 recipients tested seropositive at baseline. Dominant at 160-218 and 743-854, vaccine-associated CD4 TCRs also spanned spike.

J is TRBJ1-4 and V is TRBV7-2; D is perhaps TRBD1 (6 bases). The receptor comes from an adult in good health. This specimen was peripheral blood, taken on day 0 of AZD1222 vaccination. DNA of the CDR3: TGTGCCAGCAGCCCCCGGGGGGGGCGTGAAAAACTGTTTTTT. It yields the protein CASSPRGGREKLFF.